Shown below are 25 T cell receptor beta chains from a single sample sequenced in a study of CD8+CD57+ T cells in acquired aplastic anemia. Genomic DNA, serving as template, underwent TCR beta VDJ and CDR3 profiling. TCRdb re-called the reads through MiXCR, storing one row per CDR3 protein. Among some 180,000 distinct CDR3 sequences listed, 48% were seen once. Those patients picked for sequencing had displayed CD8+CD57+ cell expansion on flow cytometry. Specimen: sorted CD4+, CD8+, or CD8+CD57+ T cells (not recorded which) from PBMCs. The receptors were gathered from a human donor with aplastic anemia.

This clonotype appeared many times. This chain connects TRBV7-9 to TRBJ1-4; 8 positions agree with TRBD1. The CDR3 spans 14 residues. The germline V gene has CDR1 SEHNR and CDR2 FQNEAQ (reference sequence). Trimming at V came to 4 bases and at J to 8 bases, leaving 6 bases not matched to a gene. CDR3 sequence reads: CASSSRGLGEKLFF. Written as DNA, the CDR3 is TGTGCCAGCAGCTCCAGGGGGCTTGGAGAAAAACTGTTTTTT.

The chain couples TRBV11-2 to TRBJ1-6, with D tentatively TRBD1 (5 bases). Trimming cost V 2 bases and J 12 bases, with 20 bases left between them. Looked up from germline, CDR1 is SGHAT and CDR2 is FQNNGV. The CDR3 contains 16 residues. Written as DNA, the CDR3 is TGTGCCAGCAGCTTAATGGCCAGGGAGCCGGGGGGACCCCTCCACTTT. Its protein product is CASSLMAREPGGPLHF.

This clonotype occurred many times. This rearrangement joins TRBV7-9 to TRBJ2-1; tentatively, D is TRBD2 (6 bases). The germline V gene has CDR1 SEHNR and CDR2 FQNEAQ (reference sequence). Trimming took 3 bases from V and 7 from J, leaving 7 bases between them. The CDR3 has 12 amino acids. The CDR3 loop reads CASSLEGNEQFF. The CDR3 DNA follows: TGTGCCAGCAGCTTGGAGGGGAATGAGCAGTTCTTC.

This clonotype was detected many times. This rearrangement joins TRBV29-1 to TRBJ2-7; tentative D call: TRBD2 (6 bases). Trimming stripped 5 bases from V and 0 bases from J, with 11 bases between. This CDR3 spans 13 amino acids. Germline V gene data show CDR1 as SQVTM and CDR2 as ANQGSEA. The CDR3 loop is CSVCRGDSYEQYF. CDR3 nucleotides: TGCAGCGTTTGCCGCGGGGACTCCTACGAGCAGTACTTC.

CDR3 amino acids: CASRAPYSNQPQHF. CDR3 DNA: TGTGCCAGTCGGGCCCCTTATAGCAATCAGCCCCAGCATTTT. The chain joins TRBV19 to TRBJ1-5; no firm D call. The CDR3 spans 14 residues. Per germline, CDR1 LNHDA and CDR2 SQIVND (reference sequence). V was cut by 8 bases and J by 0 bases, with 11 bases left in between. The full variable domain, its missing parts supplied by reference TRBV19 and TRBJ1-5, is DGGITQSPKYLFRKEGQNVTLSCEQNLNHDAMYWYRQDPGQGLRLIYYSQIVNDFQKGDIAEGYSVSREKKESFPLTVTSAQKNPTAFYLCASRAPYSNQPQHFGDGTRLSIL.

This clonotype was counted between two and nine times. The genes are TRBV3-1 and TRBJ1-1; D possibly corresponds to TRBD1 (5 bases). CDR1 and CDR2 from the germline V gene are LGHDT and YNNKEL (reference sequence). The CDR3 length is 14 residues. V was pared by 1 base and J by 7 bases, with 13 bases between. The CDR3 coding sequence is TGTGCCAGCAGCCAAGGGGCAGGGTTGGTTGAAGCTTTCTTT. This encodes CASSQGAGLVEAFF.

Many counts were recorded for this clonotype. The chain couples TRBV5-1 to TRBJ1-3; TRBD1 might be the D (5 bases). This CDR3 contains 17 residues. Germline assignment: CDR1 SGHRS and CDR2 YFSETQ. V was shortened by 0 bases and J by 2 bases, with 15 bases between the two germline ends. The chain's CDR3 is CASSLDRPAGTGNTIYF. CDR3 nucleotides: TGCGCCAGCAGCTTGGACCGGCCTGCAGGGACTGGAAACACCATATATTTT.

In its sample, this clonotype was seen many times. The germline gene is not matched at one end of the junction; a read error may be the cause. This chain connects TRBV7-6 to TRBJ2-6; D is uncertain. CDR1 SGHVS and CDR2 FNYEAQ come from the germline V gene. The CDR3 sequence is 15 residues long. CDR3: CAGSSGGAGANVLTF. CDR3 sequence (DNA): TGTGCCGGCAGTTCCGGTGGTGCCGGGGCCAACGTCCTGACTTTC.

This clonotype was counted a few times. The CDR3 loop reads CATSSRDRGNYEQYF. CDR3 in DNA: TGTGCCACCAGCAGCCGGGACAGGGGCAACTACGAGCAGTACTTC. The chain recombines TRBV15 with TRBJ2-7; 10 bases agree with TRBD1. The germline gives CDR1 LNHNV, CDR2 YYDKDF (reference sequence). The CDR3 is 15 amino acids. J lost 3 bases, V lost 3 bases, and 5 bases had no gene match.

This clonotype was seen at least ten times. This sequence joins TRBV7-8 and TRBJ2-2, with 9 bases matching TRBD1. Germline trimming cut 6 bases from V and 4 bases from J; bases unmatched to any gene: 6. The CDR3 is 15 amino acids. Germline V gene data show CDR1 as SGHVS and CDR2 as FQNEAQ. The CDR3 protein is CASRQQGAVTGELFF. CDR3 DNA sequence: TGTGCCAGCAGACAACAGGGGGCTGTCACCGGGGAGCTGTTTTTT.

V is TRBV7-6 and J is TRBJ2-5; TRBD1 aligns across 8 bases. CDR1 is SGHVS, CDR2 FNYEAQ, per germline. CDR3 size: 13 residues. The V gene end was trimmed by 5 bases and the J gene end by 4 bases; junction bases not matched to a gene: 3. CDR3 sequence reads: CASSAQGAETQYF. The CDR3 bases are TGTGCCAGCAGCGCCCAGGGGGCAGAGACCCAGTACTTC.

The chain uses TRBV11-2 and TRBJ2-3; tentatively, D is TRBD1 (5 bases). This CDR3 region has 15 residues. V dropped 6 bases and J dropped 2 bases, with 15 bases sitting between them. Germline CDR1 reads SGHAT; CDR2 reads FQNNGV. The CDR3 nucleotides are TGTGCCAGCAGTACAGGACAAGGGTACACAGATACGCAGTATTTT. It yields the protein CASSTGQGYTDTQYF.

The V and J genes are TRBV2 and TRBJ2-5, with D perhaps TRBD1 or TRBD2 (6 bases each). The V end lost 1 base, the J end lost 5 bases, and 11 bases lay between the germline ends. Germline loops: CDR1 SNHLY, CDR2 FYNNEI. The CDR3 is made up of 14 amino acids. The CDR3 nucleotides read TGTGCCAGCAGTGAAGTTGGGGGGCGGGAGACCCAGTACTTC. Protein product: CASSEVGGRETQYF.

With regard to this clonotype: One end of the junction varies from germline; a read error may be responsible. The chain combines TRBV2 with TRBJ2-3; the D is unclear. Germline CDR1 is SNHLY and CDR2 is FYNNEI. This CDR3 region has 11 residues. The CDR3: CASGEQDTQYF. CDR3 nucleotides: TGTGCCAGCGGTGAACAGGATACGCAGTATTTT.

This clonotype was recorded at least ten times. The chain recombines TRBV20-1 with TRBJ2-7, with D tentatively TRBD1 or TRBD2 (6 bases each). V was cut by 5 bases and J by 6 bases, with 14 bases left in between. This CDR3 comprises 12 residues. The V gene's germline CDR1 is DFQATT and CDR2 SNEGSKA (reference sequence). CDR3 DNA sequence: TGCAGTGCTCGGGGGCCGGCCGGCGAGCAGTACTTC. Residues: CSARGPAGEQYF.

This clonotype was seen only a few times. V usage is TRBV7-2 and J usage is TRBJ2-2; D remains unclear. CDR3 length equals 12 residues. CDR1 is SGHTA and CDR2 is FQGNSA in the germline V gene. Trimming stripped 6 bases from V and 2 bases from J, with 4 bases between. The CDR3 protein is CASRINTGELFF. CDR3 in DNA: TGTGCCAGCAGGATAAACACCGGGGAGCTGTTTTTT. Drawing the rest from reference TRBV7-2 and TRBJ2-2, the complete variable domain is GAGVSQSPSNKVTEKGKDVELRCDPISGHTALYWYRQSLGQGLEFLIYFQGNSAPDKSGLPSDRFSAERTGGSVSTLTIQRTQQEDSAVYLCASRINTGELFFGEGSRLTVL.

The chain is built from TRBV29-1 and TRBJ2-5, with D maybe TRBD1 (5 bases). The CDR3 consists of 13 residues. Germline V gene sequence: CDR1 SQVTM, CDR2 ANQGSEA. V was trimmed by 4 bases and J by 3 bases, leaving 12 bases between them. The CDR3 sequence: CSVGMTAKETQYF. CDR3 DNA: TGCAGCGTTGGAATGACAGCCAAAGAGACCCAGTACTTC.

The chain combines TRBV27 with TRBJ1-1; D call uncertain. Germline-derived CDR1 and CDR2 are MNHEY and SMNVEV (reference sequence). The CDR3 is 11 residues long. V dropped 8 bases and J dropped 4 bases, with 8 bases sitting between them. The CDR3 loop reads CASLRGTEAFF. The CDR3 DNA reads TGTGCCAGCCTTCGCGGCACTGAAGCTTTCTTT.

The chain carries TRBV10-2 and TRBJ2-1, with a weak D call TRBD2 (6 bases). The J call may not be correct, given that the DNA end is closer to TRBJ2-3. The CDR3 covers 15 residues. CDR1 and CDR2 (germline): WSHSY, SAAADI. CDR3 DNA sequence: TGCGCCAGCAGTGATCGGGAGAGCTCCTACAATGAGCAGTATTTT. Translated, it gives CASSDRESSYNEQYF.

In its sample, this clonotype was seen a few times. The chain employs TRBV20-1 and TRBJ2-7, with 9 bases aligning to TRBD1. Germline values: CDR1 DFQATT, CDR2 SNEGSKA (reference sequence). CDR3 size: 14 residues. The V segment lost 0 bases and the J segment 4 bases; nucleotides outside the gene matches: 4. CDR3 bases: TGCAGTGCTAGAGATACAGGGGGCTCGTACGAGCAGTACTTC. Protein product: CSARDTGGSYEQYF.

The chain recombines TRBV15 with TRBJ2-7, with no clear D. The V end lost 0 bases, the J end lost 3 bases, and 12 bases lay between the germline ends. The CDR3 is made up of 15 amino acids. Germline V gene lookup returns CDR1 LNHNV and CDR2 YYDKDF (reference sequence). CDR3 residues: CATSRDRWKDYEQYF. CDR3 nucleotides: TGTGCCACCAGCAGAGATAGGTGGAAGGACTACGAGCAGTACTTC. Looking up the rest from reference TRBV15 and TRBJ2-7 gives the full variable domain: DAMVIQNPRYQVTQFGKPVTLSCSQTLNHNVMYWYQQKSSQAPKLLFHYYDKDFNNEADTPDNFQSRRPNTSFCFLDIRSPGLGDTAMYLCATSRDRWKDYEQYFGPGTRLTVT.

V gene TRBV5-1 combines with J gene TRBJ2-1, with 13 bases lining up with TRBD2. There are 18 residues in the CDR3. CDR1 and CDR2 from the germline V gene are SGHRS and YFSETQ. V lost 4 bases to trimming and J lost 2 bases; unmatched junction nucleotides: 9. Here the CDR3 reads CASSPLTSGGPPYNEQFF. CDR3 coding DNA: TGCGCCAGCAGCCCGTTGACTAGCGGGGGGCCCCCCTACAATGAGCAGTTCTTC.

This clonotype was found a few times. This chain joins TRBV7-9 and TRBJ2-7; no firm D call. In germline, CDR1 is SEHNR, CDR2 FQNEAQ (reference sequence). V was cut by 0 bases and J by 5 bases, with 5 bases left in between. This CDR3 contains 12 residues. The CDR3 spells CASSLALDEQYF. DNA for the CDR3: TGTGCCAGCAGCTTAGCTCTCGACGAGCAGTACTTC.

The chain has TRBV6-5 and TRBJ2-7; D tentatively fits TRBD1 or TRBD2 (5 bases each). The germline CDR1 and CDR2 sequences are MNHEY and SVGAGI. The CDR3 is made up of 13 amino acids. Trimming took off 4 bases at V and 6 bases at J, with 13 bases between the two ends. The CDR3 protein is CASSSGAVIEQYF. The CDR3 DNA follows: TGTGCCAGCAGTTCCGGGGCTGTTATCGAGCAGTACTTC.

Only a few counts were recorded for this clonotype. The CDR3 region is CASSWLAGNEQYF. CDR3 nucleotides: TGTGCCAGTAGTTGGCTAGCGGGCAACGAGCAGTACTTC. The chain has TRBV19 and TRBJ2-7, with 8 bases lining up with TRBD2. This CDR3 has 13 amino acids. CDR1 LNHDA and CDR2 SQIVND come from the germline V gene (reference sequence). With 5 bases clipped from V and 5 bases from J, the junction kept 5 bases outside the gene matches. Looking up the rest from reference TRBV19 and TRBJ2-7 gives the full variable domain: DGGITQSPKYLFRKEGQNVTLSCEQNLNHDAMYWYRQDPGQGLRLIYYSQIVNDFQKGDIAEGYSVSREKKESFPLTVTSAQKNPTAFYLCASSWLAGNEQYFGPGTRLTVT.